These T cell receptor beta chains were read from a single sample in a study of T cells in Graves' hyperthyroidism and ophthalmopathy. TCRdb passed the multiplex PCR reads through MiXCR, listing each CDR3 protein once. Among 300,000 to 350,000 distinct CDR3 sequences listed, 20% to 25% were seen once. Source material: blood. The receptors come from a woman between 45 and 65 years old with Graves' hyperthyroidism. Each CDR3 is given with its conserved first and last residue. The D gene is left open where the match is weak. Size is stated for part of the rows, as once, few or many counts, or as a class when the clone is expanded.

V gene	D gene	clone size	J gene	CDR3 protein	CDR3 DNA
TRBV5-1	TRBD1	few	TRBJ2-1	CASSLQPTGYNEQFF	TGCGCCAGCAGCTTGCAGCCGACAGGGTACAATGAGCAGTTCTTC
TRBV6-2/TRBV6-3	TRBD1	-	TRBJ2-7	CASKPRQGAVYEQYF	TGTGCCAGCAAACCTCGACAGGGAGCAGTTTACGAGCAGTACTTC
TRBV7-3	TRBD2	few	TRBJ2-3	CASSKGLAFDPDTQYF	TGTGCCAGCAGCAAGGGACTAGCGTTTGACCCAGATACGCAGTATTTT
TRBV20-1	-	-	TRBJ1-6	CSARGGADNSPLHF	TGCAGTGCTAGAGGGGGGGCAGATAATTCACCCCTCCACTTT
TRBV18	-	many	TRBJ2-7	CASSPWRDSDEQYF	TGTGCCAGCTCACCATGGAGGGACAGCGACGAGCAGTACTTC
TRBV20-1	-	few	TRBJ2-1	CSARDRRGGALTNEQFF	TGCAGTGCTAGAGATCGCCGTGGGGGCGCGTTAACCAATGAGCAGTTCTTC
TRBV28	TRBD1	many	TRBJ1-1	CASSPRQGRMNTEAFF	TGTGCCAGCAGTCCTCGACAGGGCCGGATGAACACTGAAGCTTTCTTT
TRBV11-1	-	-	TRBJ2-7	CVSSLGSLSSYEQYF	TGTGTCAGCAGCTTGGGCAGCCTATCTTCCTACGAGCAGTACTTC
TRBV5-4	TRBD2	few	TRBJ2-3	CASSRLAGEGDTQYF	TGTGCCAGCAGCCGACTAGCGGGGGAAGGGGATACGCAGTATTTT
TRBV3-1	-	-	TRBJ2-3	CASSQNADTQYF	TGTGCCAGCAGCCAAAATGCAGATACGCAGTATTTT
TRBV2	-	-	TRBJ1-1	CASSESRRFGNTEAFF	TGTGCCAGCAGTGAGAGTAGGCGATTTGGGAACACTGAAGCTTTCTTT
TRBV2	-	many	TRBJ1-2	CATSEGSENYGYTF	TGTGCCACCTCAGAGGGGTCAGAGAACTATGGCTACACCTTC
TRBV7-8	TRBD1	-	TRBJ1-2	CASSGRDRGRPPYGYTF	TGTGCCAGCAGCGGCCGGGACAGGGGGCGTCCCCCCTATGGCTACACCTTC
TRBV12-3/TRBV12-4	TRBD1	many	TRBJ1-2	CAIGSGTGGGYGYTF	TGTGCCATAGGTTCCGGGACAGGGGGCGGTTATGGCTACACCTTC
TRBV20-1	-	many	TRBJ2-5	CSAKEGWTETQYF	TGCAGTGCTAAGGAGGGGTGGACAGAGACCCAGTACTTC
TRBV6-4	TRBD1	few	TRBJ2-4	CASSPTGTSKNIQYF	TGTGCCAGCAGCCCGACAGGGACCTCCAAAAACATTCAGTACTTC
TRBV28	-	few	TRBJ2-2	CASSQGRTGELFF	TGTGCCAGCAGCCAGGGCCGGACCGGGGAGCTGTTTTTT
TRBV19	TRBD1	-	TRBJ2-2	CASNTGQANTGELFF	TGTGCCAGTAACACGGGACAGGCGAACACCGGGGAGCTGTTTTTT
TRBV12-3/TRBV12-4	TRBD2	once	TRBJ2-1	CASSTGTSGRTNEQFF	TGTGCCAGCAGTACCGGGACTAGCGGCCGTACGAATGAGCAGTTCTTC
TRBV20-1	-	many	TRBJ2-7	CSATPFTDEQYF	TGCAGTGCCACCCCGTTTACGGACGAGCAGTACTTC
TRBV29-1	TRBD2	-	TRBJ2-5	CSVDPSGRGREETQYF	TGCAGCGTTGATCCTAGCGGGAGGGGGCGGGAAGAGACCCAGTACTTC
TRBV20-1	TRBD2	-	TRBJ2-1	CSALAGVFSYNEQFF	TGCAGTGCGTTAGCGGGGGTGTTCTCCTACAATGAGCAGTTCTTC
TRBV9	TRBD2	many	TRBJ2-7	CASSGRLAGDYEQYF	TGTGCCAGCAGCGGCCGACTAGCGGGAGACTACGAGCAGTACTTC
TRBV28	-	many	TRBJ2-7	CASSPLGTREQYF	TGTGCCAGCAGTCCTCTGGGGACACGGGAGCAGTACTTC
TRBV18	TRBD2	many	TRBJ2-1	CASSPTSGSPHEQFF	TGTGCCAGCTCACCAACTAGCGGGAGTCCACATGAGCAGTTCTTC
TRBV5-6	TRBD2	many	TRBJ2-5	CASSLVGSGTLRETQYF	TGTGCCAGCAGCTTGGTGGGTAGCGGGACCCTCCGGGAGACCCAGTACTTC
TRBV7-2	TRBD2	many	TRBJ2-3	CASSLSGRSTDTQYF	TGTGCCAGCAGTCTTAGCGGGAGAAGTACAGATACGCAGTATTTT
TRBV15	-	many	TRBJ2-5	CATSREGTAQITQYF	TGTGCCACCAGCAGAGAAGGGACGGCCCAAATTACCCAGTACTTC
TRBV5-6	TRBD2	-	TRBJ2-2	CASSFGGGFANTGELFF	TGTGCCAGCAGCTTCGGCGGGGGGTTCGCGAACACCGGGGAGCTGTTTTTT
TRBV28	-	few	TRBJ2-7	CASSLYMITYEQYF	TGTGCCAGCAGTTTATACATGATTACTTACGAGCAGTACTTC
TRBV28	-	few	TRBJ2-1	CASIAGAKVWNEQFF	TGTGCCAGCATCGCGGGGGCGAAGGTTTGGAATGAGCAGTTCTTC
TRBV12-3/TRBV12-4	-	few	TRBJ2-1	CASSSTGTGFDRQFF	TGTGCCAGCAGTTCCACCGGGACGGGTTTTGATAGGCAGTTCTTC
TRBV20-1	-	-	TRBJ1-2	CSPSRGEDYGYTF	TGCAGTCCCTCTAGGGGGGAGGACTATGGCTACACCTTC
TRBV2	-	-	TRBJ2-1	CASSNRPPNEQFF	TGTGCCAGCAGTAACAGGCCACCCAATGAGCAGTTCTTC
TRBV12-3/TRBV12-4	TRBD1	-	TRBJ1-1	CASSLKGTGVTEAFF	TGTGCCAGCAGTTTAAAGGGGACAGGGGTCACTGAAGCTTTCTTT
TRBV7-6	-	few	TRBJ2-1	CATSLLAAPYNEQFF	TGTGCCACCTCCCTTTTAGCGGCTCCTTACAATGAGCAGTTCTTC
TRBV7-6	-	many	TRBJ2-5	CASSPNRGAGGTQYF	TGTGCCAGCAGCCCGAATCGGGGGGCAGGGGGGACCCAGTACTTC
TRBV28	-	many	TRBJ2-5	CASSSEGGAQETQYF	TGTGCCAGCAGTTCTGAGGGGGGCGCCCAAGAGACCCAGTACTTC
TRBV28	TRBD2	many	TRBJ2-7	CASSARLAGGPDEQYF	TGTGCCAGCAGCGCCAGACTAGCGGGAGGGCCTGACGAGCAGTACTTC
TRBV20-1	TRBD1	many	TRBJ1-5	CSAIRTGRKNQPQHF	TGCAGCGCGATTCGGACAGGGAGGAAGAATCAGCCCCAGCATTTT
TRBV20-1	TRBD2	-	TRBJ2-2	CSASTGGWTGELFF	TGCAGTGCTAGCACCGGGGGGTGGACCGGGGAGCTGTTTTTT
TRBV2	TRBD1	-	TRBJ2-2	CAILGTGQGVFGELFF	TGTGCCATCCTTGGAACGGGACAGGGGGTATTCGGGGAGCTGTTTTTT
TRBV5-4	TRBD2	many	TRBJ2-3	CASSSGLAGSRGTDTQYF	TGTGCCAGCAGCTCGGGACTAGCGGGAAGTCGGGGCACAGATACGCAGTATTTT
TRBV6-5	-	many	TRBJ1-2	CASSYSRGAGYGYTF	TGTGCCAGCAGTTACTCGCGGGGGGCTGGCTATGGCTACACCTTC
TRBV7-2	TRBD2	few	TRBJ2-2	CASSPQAGLAFSGELFF	TGTGCCAGCAGCCCTCAAGCGGGACTAGCATTTTCCGGGGAGCTGTTTTTT
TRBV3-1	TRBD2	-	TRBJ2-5	CASSQDFRLARSPEQETQYF	TGTGCCAGCAGCCAAGACTTCCGACTAGCGAGATCCCCAGAACAAGAGACCCAGTACTTC
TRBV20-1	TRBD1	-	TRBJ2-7	CSASIAVGTGSTYEQYF	TGCAGTGCTAGTATAGCTGTGGGGACAGGGTCGACCTACGAGCAGTACTTC
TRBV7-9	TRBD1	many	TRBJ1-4	CASSEGQSVEKLFF	TGTGCCAGCAGCGAGGGACAGAGTGTGGAAAAACTGTTTTTT
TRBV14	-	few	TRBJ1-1	CASSQAGTEAFF	TGTGCCAGCAGCCAAGCAGGGACTGAAGCTTTCTTT
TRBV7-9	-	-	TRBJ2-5	CASGSNLGYQETQYF	TGTGCCAGCGGGTCGAACCTCGGTTACCAAGAGACCCAGTACTTC
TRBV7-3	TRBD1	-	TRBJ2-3	CASSTGVPDTQYF	TGTGCCAGCAGTACAGGGGTTCCAGATACGCAGTATTTT
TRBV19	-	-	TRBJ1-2	CASTLGGRYDGYTF	TGTGCCAGTACCCTAGGGGGGCGTTATGATGGCTACACCTTC
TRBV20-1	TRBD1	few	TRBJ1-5	CSAMDRVVHGQPQHF	TGCAGTGCGATGGACAGGGTCGTCCATGGGCAGCCCCAGCATTTT
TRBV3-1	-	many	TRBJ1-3	CASSQPRNSGNTIYF	TGTGCCAGCAGCCAACCCAGGAACTCTGGAAACACCATATATTTT
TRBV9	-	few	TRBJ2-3	CASSGTGGRTDTQYF	TGTGCCAGCAGCGGCACCGGGGGAAGGACAGATACGCAGTATTTT